Below are 26 T cell receptor beta chains sequenced from a single sample in a study of blood T cell repertoires in COVID-19. Clones were sequenced by immunoSEQ multiplex PCR, and TCRdb holds only the in-frame ones, with some missing. The repertoire includes more than 250,000 clones, 88% of them detected once, and 1.5% to 2% sits in the top ten. The specimen sequenced was peripheral blood. These receptors came from a woman aged 25-40 years with COVID-19, enrolled during active disease.

This clone was seen a few times. V gene TRBV4-1 combines with J gene TRBJ2-7; 12 bases line up with TRBD2. The junction had 1 base not matched to a gene; V was cut back by 2 bases and J by 2 bases. This CDR3 contains 15 residues. Germline CDR1 and CDR2: MGHRA and YSYEKL. CDR3 amino acids: CASSQLAGGPYEQYV. CDR3 nucleotide sequence: TGCGCCAGCAGCCAACTAGCGGGGGGGCCCTACGAGCAGTACGTC.

The V gene is TRBV14, the J gene TRBJ1-2; 10 bases map to TRBD1. Trimming took 8 bases from V and 8 from J; bases not matched to a gene: 8. Germline lookup yields CDR1 SGHDN and CDR2 FVKESK. The CDR3 covers 13 residues. CDR3 sequence: CASRGQGLLGYTF. The CDR3 DNA follows: TGTGCCAGCCGGGGACAGGGGCTTCTCGGCTACACCTTC.

This clone was observed a few times. The gene calls are TRBV6-5 and TRBJ1-2; tentatively, D is TRBD1 (5 bases). Germline V gene lookup returns CDR1 MNHEY and CDR2 SVGAGI. The ends were cut back, 6 bases at V and 5 bases at J, with 16 bases in the middle. The CDR3 extends over 14 amino acids. The DNA of the CDR3 is TGTGCCAGCAGCGGAAACAGGTTTCGGTATGGCTACACCTTC. Its translation: CASSGNRFRYGYTF.

This clone appeared once. The CDR3 loop is CASSVDREFSPLHF. The CDR3 nucleotides are TGTGCCAGCAGTGTAGACAGGGAATTTTCACCCCTCCACTTT. This rearrangement joins TRBV2 to TRBJ1-6, with 7 bases fitting TRBD1. Looked up from germline, CDR1 is SNHLY and CDR2 is FYNNEI. The CDR3 has 14 amino acids. With 4 bases clipped from V and 9 bases from J, the junction kept 6 bases outside the gene matches.

V and J are TRBV19 and TRBJ1-1; D gene uncertain. Germline-derived CDR1 and CDR2 are LNHDA and SQIVND (reference sequence). V gave up 6 bases and J gave up 0 bases, with 17 bases separating them. The CDR3 sequence is 16 residues long. This CDR3 reads CASRKEGARLNTEAFF. The DNA of the CDR3 is TGTGCCAGTAGAAAGGAGGGCGCCCGTCTGAACACTGAAGCTTTCTTT. Full variable domain (rest looked up from reference TRBV19 and TRBJ1-1): DGGITQSPKYLFRKEGQNVTLSCEQNLNHDAMYWYRQDPGQGLRLIYYSQIVNDFQKGDIAEGYSVSREKKESFPLTVTSAQKNPTAFYLCASRKEGARLNTEAFFGQGTRLTVV.

The CDR3 bases are TGTGCCACCAGCAGACCTCTTGGGCCAATTAATCAGCCCCAGCATTTT. Its protein product is CATSRPLGPINQPQHF. The rearrangement joins TRBV15 to TRBJ1-5; no reliable D call. CDR1 is LNHNV and CDR2 is YYDKDF in the germline V gene (reference sequence). The V end lost 2 bases, the J end lost 4 bases, and 15 bases lay between the germline ends. The CDR3 is 16 amino acids. Full variable domain (remainder filled in from reference TRBV15 and TRBJ1-5): DAMVIQNPRYQVTQFGKPVTLSCSQTLNHNVMYWYQQKSSQAPKLLFHYYDKDFNNEADTPDNFQSRRPNTSFCFLDIRSPGLGDTAMYLCATSRPLGPINQPQHFGDGTRLSIL.

The rearrangement uses TRBV7-9 and TRBJ1-2, with 8 bases lining up with TRBD1. Germline V CDR1 and CDR2: SEHNR, FQNEAQ (reference sequence). Losses at the gene ends were 5 bases for V and 7 bases for J; bases not matched to a gene: 6. This CDR3 comprises 13 residues. CDR3 amino acids: CASSRQGRGGYTF. CDR3 sequence (DNA): TGTGCCAGCAGCCGACAGGGGAGGGGTGGCTACACCTTC.

This clone was seen just once. V gene TRBV5-1 combines with J gene TRBJ1-1; the match to TRBD1 covers 8 bases. V lost 3 bases, J lost 1 base, and 5 bases stayed unmatched. Looked up from germline, CDR1 is SGHRS and CDR2 is YFSETQ. The length of the CDR3 is 15 residues. CDR3 DNA: TGCGCCAGCAGCTGGGGGGGACAGGCGAACACTGAAGCTTTCTTT. It translates to CASSWGGQANTEAFF.

V gene TRBV4-2 combines with J gene TRBJ2-7; TRBD1 matches 10 bases. The CDR3 loop spans 14 amino acids. CDR1 and CDR2 (germline): LGHNA, YNFKEQ. With 3 bases clipped from V and 2 bases from J, the junction kept 1 base outside the gene matches. DNA for the CDR3: TGTGCCAGCAGCCACGGACAGGGGGCCTACGAGCAGTACTTC. Translating gives CASSHGQGAYEQYF.

In DNA form, the CDR3 reads TGTGCCAGCAGCTTGAATGCAGGGGCGAACACCGGGGAGCTGTTTTTT. Translated, it gives CASSLNAGANTGELFF. The chain uses TRBV7-3 and TRBJ2-2; D perhaps matches TRBD1 (6 bases). Deletions cut 3 bases from V and 0 bases from J, with 11 bases between. The CDR3 loop spans 16 amino acids. Germline V gene sequence: CDR1 SGHTA, CDR2 FQGTGA.

The chain joins TRBV6-5 to TRBJ2-2; a possible D gene is TRBD1 (6 bases). V lost 1 base, J lost 0 bases, and 9 bases lay in between. The CDR3 sequence is 16 residues long. Germline CDR1 and CDR2: MNHEY and SVGAGI. CDR3: CASSYYRTANTGELFF. As DNA, the CDR3 is TGTGCCAGCAGTTACTATAGGACAGCGAACACCGGGGAGCTGTTTTTT.

The CDR3 is CASSYSRSEKLFF. The CDR3 nucleotides are TGTGCCAGCAGTTACTCTCGGTCAGAAAAACTGTTTTTT. The V call is TRBV6-5, the J call TRBJ1-4, with D hard to call. Germline V gene data show CDR1 as MNHEY and CDR2 as SVGAGI. The CDR3 covers 13 residues. V gave up 0 bases and J gave up 8 bases, with 7 bases separating them.

The genes are TRBV2 and TRBJ1-1; the match to TRBD1 covers 7 bases. The V and J ends lost 5 bases and 3 bases, in that order; junction bases with no gene match: 3. Germline values: CDR1 SNHLY, CDR2 FYNNEI. This CDR3 has 13 amino acids. Here the CDR3 DNA reads TGTGCCAGCAGTACCACAGGGGACACTGAAGCTTTCTTT. It yields the protein CASSTTGDTEAFF.

V is TRBV18 and J is TRBJ2-3; D perhaps matches TRBD2 (6 bases). The germline V gene encodes CDR1 KGHSH and CDR2 LQKENI. The germline V and J ends were trimmed by 3 bases and 6 bases, with 13 bases remaining between them. The CDR3 is made up of 14 amino acids. The CDR3 nucleotides read TGTGCCAGCTCACCGGGGGGATTCTTGGATACGCAGTATTTT. Its protein product is CASSPGGFLDTQYF.

The chain couples TRBV7-2 to TRBJ1-2; D unclear. The CDR3 covers 14 residues. The V gene's germline CDR1 is SGHTA and CDR2 FQGNSA. V lost 0 bases, J lost 7 bases, and 12 bases lay in between. The chain's CDR3 is CASSLALRTGGYTF. CDR3 nucleotides: TGTGCCAGCAGCTTAGCGCTGAGGACTGGTGGCTACACCTTC. Full variable domain (remainder filled in from reference TRBV7-2 and TRBJ1-2): GAGVSQSPSNKVTEKGKDVELRCDPISGHTALYWYRQSLGQGLEFLIYFQGNSAPDKSGLPSDRFSAERTGGSVSTLTIQRTQQEDSAVYLCASSLALRTGGYTFGSGTRLTVV.

The J gene is TRBJ1-4, the V gene TRBV29-1, with 11 bases aligning to TRBD1. V lost 7 bases to trimming and J lost 0 bases; unmatched junction nucleotides: 4. The CDR3 covers 15 residues. The germline CDR1 and CDR2 sequences are SQVTM and ANQGSEA. Written as DNA, the CDR3 is TGCAGCGCTGGGACAGGGGGAACAACTAATGAAAAACTGTTTTTT. It codes for CSAGTGGTTNEKLFF.

V gene TRBV9 combines with J gene TRBJ1-2; D is undetermined. The V gene's germline CDR1 is SGDLS and CDR2 YYNGEE. The CDR3 contains 14 residues. Trimming took 4 bases from V and 1 from J, leaving 11 bases between them. The CDR3 DNA reads TGTGCCAGCAGCTTTTCTGACTTTAACTATGGCTACACCTTC. Translated, it gives CASSFSDFNYGYTF.

The V gene is TRBV2, the J gene TRBJ2-3; D unclear. The V gene lost 8 bases and the J gene lost 3 bases, with 15 bases spanning the gap. The germline V gene encodes CDR1 SNHLY and CDR2 FYNNEI. The CDR3 totals 14 residues. In DNA, the CDR3 is TGTGCCAGCGAGGTCCTTAGAACGACAGATACGCAGTATTTT. It is translated as CASEVLRTTDTQYF.

The J gene is TRBJ2-1, the V gene TRBV28; D unclear. V was pared by 2 bases and J by 10 bases, with 12 bases between. Germline CDR1 MDHEN, CDR2 SYDVKM. The CDR3 covers 13 residues. The CDR3 reads CASSLVGPSEQFF. The CDR3 DNA is TGTGCCAGCAGTTTAGTTGGGCCATCGGAGCAGTTCTTC. The full variable domain, in which reference TRBV28 and TRBJ2-1 provide the parts outside the CDR3, is DVKVTQSSRYLVKRTGEKVFLECVQDMDHENMFWYRQDPGLGLRLIYFSYDVKMKEKGDIPEGYSVSREKKERFSLILESASTNQTSMYLCASSLVGPSEQFFGPGTRLTVL.

The chain uses TRBV18 and TRBJ1-1; TRBD1 agrees at 7 bases. Trimming removed 6 bases from V and 0 bases from J; junction bases left unmatched: 4. There are 14 residues in the CDR3. Germline V gene data show CDR1 as KGHSH and CDR2 as LQKENI. The CDR3 DNA is TGTGCCAGCTCCCTCGACAGGGTGAACACTGAAGCTTTCTTT. The encoded protein is CASSLDRVNTEAFF. Full variable domain (remainder filled in from reference TRBV18 and TRBJ1-1): NAGVMQNPRHLVRRRGQEARLRCSPMKGHSHVYWYRQLPEEGLKFMVYLQKENIIDESGMPKERFSAEFPKEGPSILRIQQVVRGDSAAYFCASSLDRVNTEAFFGQGTRLTVV.

This sequence joins TRBV9 and TRBJ1-4; D uncertain. The CDR3 is 13 residues long. Germline lookup yields CDR1 SGDLS and CDR2 YYNGEE. The V end was cut by 3 bases, the J end by 8 bases, with 11 bases between. The CDR3 DNA reads TGTGCCAGCAGCGCCAGACATGAGGAAAAACTGTTTTTT. Translation: CASSARHEEKLFF.

V gene TRBV9 combines with J gene TRBJ2-3; 15 bases are shared with TRBD2. There are 17 residues in the CDR3. Trimming took 0 bases from V and 6 from J; bases not matched to a gene: 5. Germline CDR1 is SGDLS and CDR2 is YYNGEE. The CDR3 bases are TGTGCCAGCAGCGTAGGCGGACTAGCGGGGGGGGTCGATACGCAGTATTTT. Protein: CASSVGGLAGGVDTQYF.

The V gene is TRBV24-1, the J gene TRBJ2-5; tentatively, D is TRBD1 (5 bases). The V and J ends lost 7 bases and 1 base respectively, with 6 bases between them. Germline V lookup: CDR1 KGHDR, CDR2 SFDVKD. CDR3 size: 12 residues. CDR3 DNA: TGTGCCACCAGGACAGTCCAAGAGACCCAGTACTTC. It yields the protein CATRTVQETQYF.

This clone was detected only once. The chain uses TRBV14 and TRBJ1-2; 8 bases fit TRBD1. The CDR3 totals 17 residues. Germline values: CDR1 SGHDN, CDR2 FVKESK. V lost 1 base to trimming and J lost 4 bases; unmatched junction nucleotides: 11. DNA of the CDR3: TGTGCCAGCAGCCAAGGGGGGATCCGGGACAGGTTCTATGGCTACACCTTC. It yields the protein CASSQGGIRDRFYGYTF. Variable domain in full (rest from reference TRBV14 and TRBJ1-2): EAGVTQFPSHSVIEKGQTVTLRCDPISGHDNLYWYRRVMGKEIKFLLHFVKESKQDESGMPNNRFLAERTGGTYSTLKVQPAELEDSGVYFCASSQGGIRDRFYGYTFGSGTRLTVV.

The V gene is TRBV23-1, the J gene TRBJ1-4; D remains unclear. TRBV23-1 is filed as an ORF, its function uncertain. The CDR3 has 13 residues. Deletions cut 4 bases from V and 1 base from J, with 4 bases between. CDR3 sequence reads: CASSPGTNEKLFF. CDR3 DNA sequence: TGCGCCAGCAGTCCAGGAACTAATGAAAAACTGTTTTTT.

The chain recombines TRBV30 with TRBJ1-3, with 7 bases identical to TRBD1. Per germline, CDR1 GTSNPN and CDR2 SVGIG (reference sequence). CDR3 length equals 13 residues. Trimming removed 8 bases from V and 2 bases from J; junction bases left unmatched: 6. CDR3 loop: CAAKRGPGNTIYF. The CDR3, as DNA: TGTGCCGCAAAAAGGGGGCCTGGAAACACCATATATTTT.